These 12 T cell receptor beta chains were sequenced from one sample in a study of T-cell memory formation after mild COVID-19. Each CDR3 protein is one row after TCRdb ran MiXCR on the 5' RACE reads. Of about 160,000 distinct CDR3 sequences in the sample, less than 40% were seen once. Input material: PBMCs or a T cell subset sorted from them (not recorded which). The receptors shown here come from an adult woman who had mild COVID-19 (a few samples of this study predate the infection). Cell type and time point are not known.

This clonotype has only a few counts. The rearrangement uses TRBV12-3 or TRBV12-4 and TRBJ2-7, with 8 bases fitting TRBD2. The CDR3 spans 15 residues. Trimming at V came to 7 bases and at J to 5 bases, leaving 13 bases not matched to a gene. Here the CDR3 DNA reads TGTGCCAGCACCGACTACCGGGGGGGCCTAAACGAGCAGTACTTC. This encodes CASTDYRGGLNEQYF.

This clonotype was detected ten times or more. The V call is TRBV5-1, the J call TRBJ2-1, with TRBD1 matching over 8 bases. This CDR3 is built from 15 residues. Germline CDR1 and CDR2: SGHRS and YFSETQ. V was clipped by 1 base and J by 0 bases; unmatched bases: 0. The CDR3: CASSLTGGSYNEQFF. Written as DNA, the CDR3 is TGCGCCAGCAGCTTGACAGGGGGCTCCTACAATGAGCAGTTCTTC.

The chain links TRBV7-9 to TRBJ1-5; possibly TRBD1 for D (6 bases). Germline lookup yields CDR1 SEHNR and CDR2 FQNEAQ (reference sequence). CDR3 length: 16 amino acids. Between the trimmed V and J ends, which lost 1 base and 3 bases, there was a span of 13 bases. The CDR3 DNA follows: TGTGCCAGCAGCTTAGTTTGGGGGCCAGACAATCAGCCCCAGCATTTT. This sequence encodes CASSLVWGPDNQPQHF. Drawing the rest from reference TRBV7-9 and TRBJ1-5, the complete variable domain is DTGVSQNPRHKITKRGQNVTFRCDPISEHNRLYWYRQTLGQGPEFLTYFQNEAQLEKSRLLSDRFSAERPKGSFSTLEIQRTEQGDSAMYLCASSLVWGPDNQPQHFGDGTRLSIL.

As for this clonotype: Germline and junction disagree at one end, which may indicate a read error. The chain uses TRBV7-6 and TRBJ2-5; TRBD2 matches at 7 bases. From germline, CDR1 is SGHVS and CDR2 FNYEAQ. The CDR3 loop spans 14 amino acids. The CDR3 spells CASSSESAGPIQHF. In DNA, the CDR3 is TGTGCCAGCAGCTCGGAGTCAGCGGGGCCGATCCAGCACTTC.

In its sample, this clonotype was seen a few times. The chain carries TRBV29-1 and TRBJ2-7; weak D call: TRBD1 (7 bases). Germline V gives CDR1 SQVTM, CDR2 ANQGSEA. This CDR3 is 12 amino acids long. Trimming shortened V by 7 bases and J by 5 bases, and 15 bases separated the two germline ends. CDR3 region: CSAGDRVDEQYF. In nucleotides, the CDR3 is TGCAGCGCGGGGGACAGAGTCGACGAGCAGTACTTC.

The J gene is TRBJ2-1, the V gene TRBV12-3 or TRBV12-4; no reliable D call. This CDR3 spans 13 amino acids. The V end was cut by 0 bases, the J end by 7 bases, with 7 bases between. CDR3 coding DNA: TGTGCCAGCAGTTTAGCCCCCCGGAATGAGCAGTTCTTC. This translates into CASSLAPRNEQFF.

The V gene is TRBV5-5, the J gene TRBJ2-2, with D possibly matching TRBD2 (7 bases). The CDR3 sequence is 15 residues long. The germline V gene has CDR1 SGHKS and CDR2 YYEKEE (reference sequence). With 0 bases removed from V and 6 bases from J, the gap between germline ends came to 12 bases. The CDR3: CASSLEDSGAGELFF. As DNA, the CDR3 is TGTGCCAGCAGCTTGGAGGACAGCGGGGCCGGGGAGCTGTTTTTT.

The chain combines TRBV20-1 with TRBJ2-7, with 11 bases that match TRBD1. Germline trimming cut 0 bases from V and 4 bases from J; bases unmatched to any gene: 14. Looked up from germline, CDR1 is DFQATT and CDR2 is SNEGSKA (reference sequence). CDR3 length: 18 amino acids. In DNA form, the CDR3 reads TGCAGTGCTAGAGATCGAAGTAGTAGGACAGGGGGCATGTACGAGCAGTACTTC. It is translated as CSARDRSSRTGGMYEQYF.

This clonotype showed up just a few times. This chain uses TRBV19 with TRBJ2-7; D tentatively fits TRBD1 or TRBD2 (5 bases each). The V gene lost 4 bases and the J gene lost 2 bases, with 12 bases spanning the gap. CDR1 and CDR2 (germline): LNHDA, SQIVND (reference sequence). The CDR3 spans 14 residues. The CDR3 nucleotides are TGTGCCAGTAGTAACTTGGGGGAAACCTACGAGCAGTACTTC. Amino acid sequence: CASSNLGETYEQYF.

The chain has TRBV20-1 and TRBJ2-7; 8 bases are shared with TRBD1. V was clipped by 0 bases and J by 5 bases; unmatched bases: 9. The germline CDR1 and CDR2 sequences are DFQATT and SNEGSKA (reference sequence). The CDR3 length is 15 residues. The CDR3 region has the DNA TGCAGTGCTAGAGATCTAGGACAGGGAACAGACGAGCAGTACTTC. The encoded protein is CSARDLGQGTDEQYF.

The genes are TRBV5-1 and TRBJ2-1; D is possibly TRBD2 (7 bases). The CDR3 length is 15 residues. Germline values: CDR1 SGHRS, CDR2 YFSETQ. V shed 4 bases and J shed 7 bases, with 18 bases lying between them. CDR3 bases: TGCGCCAGCAGCCCCCCGGAGGGGGGGCCAAATGAGCAGTTCTTC. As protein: CASSPPEGGPNEQFF.

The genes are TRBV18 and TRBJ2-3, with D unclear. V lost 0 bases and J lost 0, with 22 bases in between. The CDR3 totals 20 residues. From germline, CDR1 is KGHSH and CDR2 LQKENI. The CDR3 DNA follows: TGTGCCAGCTCACCACCCAACTACTCGCCTAATATAAATAGCACAGATACGCAGTATTTT. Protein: CASSPPNYSPNINSTDTQYF.